The 31 T cell receptor beta chains presented below share a single source sample, sequenced in a study of early T cells in non-severe SARS-CoV-2 infection. MiXCR, run by TCRdb on the 5' RACE reads, gives a single entry per CDR3 protein. The profile shows roughly 50,000 distinct CDR3 sequences, around 8.3% of them singletons. Specimen: whole blood, collected at baseline. The receptors shown here come from an adult who was a healthcare worker with PCR-confirmed SARS-CoV-2 infection or an uninfected control (not recorded which).

The sample holds a few counts of this clonotype. In DNA, the CDR3 is TGTGCCAGCAGCTTACAAGAACGGCAGCCCCAGCATTTT. Amino acids: CASSLQERQPQHF. This chain uses TRBV7-2 with TRBJ1-5; D is uncertain. This CDR3 spans 13 amino acids. The germline CDR1 and CDR2 sequences are SGHTA and FQGNSA. V was shortened by 2 bases and J by 7 bases, with 9 bases between the two germline ends.

This chain links TRBV7-7 with TRBJ2-5; possible D gene TRBD2, 5 bases. This CDR3 has 10 residues. Trimming shortened V by 10 bases and J by 5 bases, and 8 bases separated the two germline ends. CDR1 SSHAT and CDR2 FNYEAQ come from the germline V gene (reference sequence). The CDR3 DNA sequence: TGTGCCATCCGGAGGGAGACCCAGTACTTC. Amino acid sequence: CAIRRETQYF.

The chain is built from TRBV28 and TRBJ2-7; D is perhaps TRBD2 (6 bases). The ends were cut back, 5 bases at V and 6 bases at J, with 11 bases in the middle. Germline values: CDR1 MDHEN, CDR2 SYDVKM. The CDR3 sequence is 12 residues long. For the CDR3, the DNA is TGTGCCAGCAGTCAGGGACTCCTCGAGCAGTACTTC. It encodes CASSQGLLEQYF.

The chain couples TRBV4-3 to TRBJ2-1; the match to TRBD2 covers 12 bases. V trimming: 0 bases; J trimming: 6 bases; junction bases outside the gene matches: 6. The CDR3 loop spans 17 amino acids. Germline lookup yields CDR1 LGHNA and CDR2 YSLEER. The DNA of the CDR3 is TGCGCCAGCAGCCAAGATTCGACTAGCGGGAGTTTCAATGAGCAGTTCTTC. Amino acid sequence: CASSQDSTSGSFNEQFF.

The rearrangement joins TRBV3-1 to TRBJ1-2; D is possibly TRBD1 (6 bases). Trimming removed 0 bases at V and 2 bases at J, with 13 bases between. This CDR3 spans 16 amino acids. Germline V gene sequence: CDR1 LGHDT, CDR2 YNNKEL (reference sequence). The CDR3 nucleotides are TGTGCCAGCAGCCAAGAACAGCCGGGGGCGAACTATGGCTACACCTTC. Translated, it gives CASSQEQPGANYGYTF.

This chain links TRBV18 with TRBJ2-7, with TRBD1 as a possible D gene (7 bases). The length of the CDR3 is 17 residues. The V end was cut by 0 bases, the J end by 0 bases, with 15 bases between. The germline V gene encodes CDR1 KGHSH and CDR2 LQKENI. Written as DNA, the CDR3 is TGTGCCAGCTCACCACCGGGGTGGCGGGACAGCTCCTACGAGCAGTACTTC. This encodes CASSPPGWRDSSYEQYF. Based on the CDR3 plus reference TRBV18 and TRBJ2-7, the full variable domain is NAGVMQNPRHLVRRRGQEARLRCSPMKGHSHVYWYRQLPEEGLKFMVYLQKENIIDESGMPKERFSAEFPKEGPSILRIQQVVRGDSAAYFCASSPPGWRDSSYEQYFGPGTRLTVT.

V is TRBV28 and J is TRBJ2-7; no clear D. V gave up 6 bases and J gave up 7 bases, with 25 bases separating them. Per germline, CDR1 MDHEN and CDR2 SYDVKM. The CDR3 has 16 residues. The CDR3 coding sequence is TGTGCCAGCAGCCCTGGGCGGCCGGACCTCGGCGAAGAGCAGTACTTC. This gives the protein CASSPGRPDLGEEQYF.

The chain combines TRBV7-2 with TRBJ1-3; D ambiguous. Trimming took 2 bases from V and 2 from J, leaving 13 bases between them. This CDR3 comprises 16 residues. CDR1 SGHTA and CDR2 FQGNSA come from the germline V gene. The CDR3 sequence is CASSLWGSGTGNTIYF. CDR3 bases: TGTGCCAGCAGCTTATGGGGATCGGGCACTGGAAACACCATATATTTT.

This clonotype was seen repeatedly, ten times or more. The junction does not match germline at one end; this may be a read error. V and J are TRBV5-1 and TRBJ2-3; D gene uncertain. CDR3 length: 14 amino acids. The V gene's germline CDR1 is SGHRS and CDR2 YFSETQ. The CDR3 loop is CASSLEDSTDTQYF. DNA of the CDR3: TGCGCCAGCAGCTTGGAGGATAGCACAGATACTCAGTATTTT.

This clonotype was seen ten or more times. The rearrangement uses TRBV11-1 and TRBJ1-1; no definite D call. The CDR3 spans 13 residues. V lost 10 bases, J lost 3 bases, and 15 bases lay in between. The V gene's germline CDR1 is SGHAT and CDR2 FQDESV (reference sequence). This CDR3 reads CATSAQSYTEAFF. CDR3 bases: TGTGCCACCTCGGCTCAATCTTACACTGAAGCTTTCTTT.

Many counts were recorded for this clonotype. The chain recombines TRBV6-5 with TRBJ2-7, with 8 bases identical to TRBD1. Germline CDR1 and CDR2: MNHEY and SVGAGI. V shed 6 bases and J 3 bases; nucleotides not matched to a gene: 4. The CDR3 covers 13 residues. CDR3 in DNA: TGTGCCAGCAGGGCCGGACAGGGCTACGAGCAGTACTTC. It is translated as CASRAGQGYEQYF.

The rearrangement uses TRBV4-2 and TRBJ2-1; TRBD2 agrees at 14 bases. This CDR3 spans 19 amino acids. Germline loops: CDR1 LGHNA, CDR2 YNFKEQ. V lost 4 bases, J lost 4 bases, and 12 bases stayed unmatched. CDR3 loop: CASSPGTGTSGSRYNEQFF. The CDR3 nucleotides read TGTGCCAGCAGCCCAGGAACCGGGACTAGCGGGAGCAGATACAATGAGCAGTTCTTC.

This clonotype turned up a few times. The chain has TRBV20-1 and TRBJ2-1, with TRBD2 identical over 10 bases. Germline V lookup: CDR1 DFQATT, CDR2 SNEGSKA (reference sequence). The CDR3 has 13 amino acids. The junction had 5 bases not matched to a gene; V was cut back by 0 bases and J by 12 bases. The CDR3 region is CSARDSLAGAQFF. The CDR3, as DNA: TGCAGTGCTAGAGATTCGCTAGCGGGAGCGCAGTTCTTC.

This clonotype was counted at least ten times. The chain links TRBV29-1 to TRBJ2-7; 8 bases fit TRBD1. The germline CDR1 and CDR2 sequences are SQVTM and ANQGSEA. This CDR3 has 12 amino acids. Trimming removed 2 bases from V and 7 bases from J; junction bases left unmatched: 4. CDR3 sequence: CSVEQGAVEQYF. CDR3 nucleotide sequence: TGCAGCGTTGAACAGGGGGCGGTTGAGCAGTACTTC.

This chain links TRBV19 with TRBJ2-7, with a possible D match to TRBD2 (5 bases). CDR1 and CDR2 from the germline V gene are LNHDA and SQIVND (reference sequence). This CDR3 contains 13 residues. Trimming removed 6 bases at V and 3 bases at J, with 12 bases between. CDR3 coding DNA: TGTGCCAGTAGCCTAGGAGGCTTCTACGAGCAGTACTTC. The encoded protein is CASSLGGFYEQYF.

Ten or more counts support this clonotype. The chain joins TRBV7-3 to TRBJ2-5, with D perhaps matching TRBD1 (5 bases). This CDR3 has 16 amino acids. Per germline, CDR1 SGHTA and CDR2 FQGTGA. Trimming took 5 bases from V and 5 from J, leaving 21 bases between them. The CDR3 coding sequence is TGTGCCAGCAGCCCGACCGCGAGACAGTCCATGGAGACCCAGTACTTC. Its translation: CASSPTARQSMETQYF.

The chain has TRBV21-1 and TRBJ2-3; the D call of TRBD2 is as the table states it, not checked on the DNA. TRBV21-1 is marked as a pseudogene. The CDR3 extends over 16 amino acids. The DNA for the CDR3 is TGTGCCAGCAGCAAGACTAGCGGGAGTACCACAGATACGCAGTATTTT. It codes for CASSKTSGSTTDTQYF.

This clonotype was picked up one time. One base away lies a much larger clone, so this may be a sequencing read error. This rearrangement joins TRBV4-3 to TRBJ2-1; 8 bases fit TRBD1. Germline V gene data show CDR1 as LGHNA and CDR2 as YSLEER. CDR3 length: 14 residues. Losses at the gene ends were 8 bases for V and 9 bases for J; bases not matched to a gene: 12. Here the CDR3 reads CASGKGRQGSEQFF. The DNA for the CDR3 is TGCGCCAGCGGCAAGGGGAGACAGGGGAGTGAGCAGTTCTTC.

The table lists this clonotype with many counts. This CDR3 reads CASSVLEDALRSTDTQYF. CDR3 nucleotides: TGTGCCAGCAGTGTGTTAGAGGACGCCTTGAGGAGCACAGATACGCAGTATTTT. The chain is built from TRBV28 and TRBJ2-3; D gene unclear. This CDR3 comprises 18 residues. The germline V gene encodes CDR1 MDHEN and CDR2 SYDVKM. V was trimmed by 5 bases and J by 0 bases, leaving 21 bases between them.

The genes are TRBV6-5 and TRBJ2-1; 10 nucleotides match TRBD2. The CDR3 loop spans 14 amino acids. CDR1 is MNHEY and CDR2 is SVGAGI in the germline V gene. The J segment lost 8 bases and the V segment lost 7 bases, leaving 8 bases of the junction unmatched. The DNA for the CDR3 is TGTGCCAGCAAACTCCGGCTAGCGGGAGATGAGCAGTTCTTC. Translation gives CASKLRLAGDEQFF.

This clonotype has more than one count but fewer than ten. V and J are TRBV28 and TRBJ1-5, with D tentatively TRBD1 (5 bases). Germline-derived CDR1 and CDR2 are MDHEN and SYDVKM. V lost 3 bases and J lost 1, with 19 bases in between. CDR3 size: 18 residues. DNA of the CDR3: TGTGCCAGCAGTTTGCCGGGCGGTGGGTGGGGGAGCAATCAGCCCCAGCATTTT. This translates into CASSLPGGGWGSNQPQHF.

This clonotype was picked up many times. The chain employs TRBV5-4 and TRBJ1-1; no clear D. The V end lost 2 bases, the J end lost 1 base, and 12 bases lay between the germline ends. The germline CDR1 and CDR2 sequences are SGHNT and YYREEE (reference sequence). The CDR3 sequence is 15 residues long. The CDR3 is CASSFLERENTEAFF. For the CDR3, the DNA is TGTGCCAGCAGCTTTCTAGAACGGGAGAACACTGAAGCTTTCTTT.

This clonotype came up once. The chain has TRBV30 and TRBJ2-3, with 7 positions matching TRBD2. Trimming removed 3 bases from V and 2 bases from J; junction bases left unmatched: 11. The CDR3 loop spans 16 amino acids. Germline CDR1 is GTSNPN and CDR2 is SVGIG (reference sequence). CDR3 DNA sequence: TGTGCCTGGAGAGGCCTGCGGAGCGGGACCACAGATACGCAGTATTTT. It yields the protein CAWRGLRSGTTDTQYF.

CDR3 amino acids: CASSLTGLYGYTF. CDR3 nucleotide sequence: TGCGCCAGCAGTCTCACAGGGCTCTATGGCTACACCTTC. The rearrangement links TRBV4-3 to TRBJ1-2; the D gene is possibly TRBD1 (6 bases). CDR1 LGHNA and CDR2 YSLEER come from the germline V gene. Trimming took off 6 bases at V and 4 bases at J, with 12 bases between the two ends. There are 13 residues in the CDR3.

This chain connects TRBV29-1 to TRBJ1-4; 9 bases align to TRBD1. Trimming took 7 bases from V and 8 from J; bases not matched to a gene: 11. CDR1 and CDR2 from the germline V gene are SQVTM and ANQGSEA. CDR3 length: 14 amino acids. CDR3 region: CSATTGTGPEKLFF. The CDR3 coding sequence is TGCAGCGCAACGACCGGGACAGGGCCCGAAAAACTGTTTTTT.

This clonotype was seen many times. Written as DNA, the CDR3 is TGTGCCAGCAGTTTTGGAGGGATGGTATTGGGGGAGCAGTACTTC. The encoded protein is CASSFGGMVLGEQYF. This chain joins TRBV28 and TRBJ2-7; weak D call: TRBD2 (6 bases). Between the trimmed V and J ends, which lost 3 bases and 7 bases, there was a span of 19 bases. This CDR3 contains 15 residues. Per the germline V gene, CDR1 is MDHEN and CDR2 is SYDVKM.

This clonotype has a handful of counts. V is TRBV7-8 and J is TRBJ2-7; TRBD2 aligns across 8 bases. V lost 5 bases to trimming and J lost 3 bases; unmatched junction nucleotides: 3. This CDR3 is built from 13 residues. The V gene's germline CDR1 is SGHVS and CDR2 FQNEAQ. The CDR3 DNA is TGTGCCAGCAGCCCACTAGCGGACTACGAGCAGTACTTC. Amino acids: CASSPLADYEQYF.

The sample holds many counts of this clonotype. CDR3 region: CSARDLASGLYEQYF. CDR3 DNA sequence: TGCAGTGCTAGAGATCTGGCTAGCGGTTTATACGAGCAGTACTTC. The chain couples TRBV20-1 to TRBJ2-7; 7 bases are a match to TRBD2. This CDR3 spans 15 amino acids. Germline-derived CDR1 and CDR2 are DFQATT and SNEGSKA (reference sequence). The junction had 9 bases not matched to a gene; V was cut back by 0 bases and J by 4 bases.

The chain carries TRBV5-8 and TRBJ2-7; D not resolved. V was shortened by 10 bases and J by 4 bases, with 6 bases between the two germline ends. Germline V gives CDR1 SGHTS, CDR2 YDEGEE. This CDR3 is 9 amino acids long. In DNA, the CDR3 is TGTGCCTGCGCATACGAGCAGTACTTC. It codes for CACAYEQYF.

This chain uses TRBV12-3 or TRBV12-4 with TRBJ2-1; D is uncertain. CDR3 length equals 10 residues. V lost 8 bases to trimming and J lost 10 bases, with 9 bases between them. The CDR3 reads CASASIEQFF. The CDR3 nucleotides read TGTGCCAGCGCGAGCATAGAGCAGTTCTTC.

This clonotype was counted only a few times. Relative to the germline gene, one junction end is altered; a read error may explain this. This chain uses TRBV5-1 with TRBJ1-6; a possible D gene is TRBD1 (5 bases). Germline V gene data show CDR1 as SGHRS and CDR2 as YFSETQ. CDR3 length: 14 residues. As DNA, the CDR3 is TGCGCCAGCAGCTTGGGACAGACACATTCACCCCTCCATTTT. It encodes CASSLGQTHSPLHF.